This record looks at one T cell receptor (beta chain) sequence and its context. Study processing details: Amplification of reference gene primers provided the estimated nucleated cell counts. Clones were sequenced by immunoSEQ multiplex PCR, and TCRdb holds only the in-frame ones, with some missing. The DNA gave D and trimming, while V, J and clone size come from that table. The data hold more than 60,000 clones, with 70% to 85% observed a single time. Seattle patient enrollment occurred during active infection, with longitudinal follow-up thereafter. The record originates from a study of blood T cell repertoires in COVID-19. As for the study in general: Sites in the United States, Italy and Spain provided acute and convalescent COVID-19 samples. PBMCs, B-cell-depleted T cells, or T cells provided the cDNA or gDNA that made up the material.

Sequencing used peripheral blood. This TCR was sampled from a man aged 50 to 59 with COVID-19, enrolled during active disease.

The CDR3 is CASSRLTGSSYEQYF. CDR3 bases: TGTGCCAGCAGTCGATTGACAGGGAGCTCCTACGAGCAGTACTTC. This sequence joins TRBV27 and TRBJ2-7; 7 bases fit TRBD1. J was trimmed by 0 bases and V by 5 bases; bases with no gene match: 7. CDR3 length: 15 residues. Per the germline V gene, CDR1 is MNHEY and CDR2 is SMNVEV (reference sequence).